This T cell receptor (beta chain) was sequenced in a study of shared clonotypes between healthy human individuals. Study in general: Three plates each covered CD4 naive and memory; CD8 naive two, CD8 memory one.

It was across several immunoSEQ plates that each subset's genomic DNA was evenly split. 200 to 250 ng DNA, around 30,000 T cell genomes, went into each sorted-subset replicate PCR. Profiling relied on immunoSEQ multiplex PCR, and the TCRdb table lists in-frame clones only, not all of them. Of roughly 2,300,000 clones listed, roughly 90% are singletons. The CDR3 has 12 amino acids. Germline V lookup: CDR1 SNHLY, CDR2 FYNNEI. Trimming removed 6 bases at V and 9 bases at J, with 12 bases between. CD45RA-negative memory and CD45RA+ naive subsets were split from the CD4+ cells. The chain uses TRBV2 and TRBJ1-5; no reliable D call. Specimen: naive CD4+ T cells from PBMCs. The sample's subset: CD45RA+ positively selected. This sequence was found in a man aged 18 to 30 in good health. Some clones in this sample may be carry-over from other donors' samples. The CDR3: CASRDRTWPQHF. Written as DNA, the CDR3 is TGTGCCAGCAGGGACCGGACCTGGCCCCAGCATTTT.